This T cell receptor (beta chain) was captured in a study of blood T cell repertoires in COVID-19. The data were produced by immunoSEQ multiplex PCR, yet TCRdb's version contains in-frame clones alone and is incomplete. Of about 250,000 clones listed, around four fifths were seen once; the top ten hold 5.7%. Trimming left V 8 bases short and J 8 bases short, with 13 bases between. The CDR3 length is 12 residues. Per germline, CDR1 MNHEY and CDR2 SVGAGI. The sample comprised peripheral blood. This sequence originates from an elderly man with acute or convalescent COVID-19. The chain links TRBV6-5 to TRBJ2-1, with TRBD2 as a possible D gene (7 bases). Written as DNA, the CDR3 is TGTGCCAGCCTTGGGGAGGGGGATGAGCAGTTCTTC. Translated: CASLGEGDEQFF.